A single sample is the source of the 2 T cell receptor beta chains below, sequenced in a study of circulating CD8 cells and anti-PD-1 response in melanoma. TCR libraries were prepared from around 15 ng of total RNA with the QIAseq Immune Repertoire TCR panel. TCRdb independently ran MiXCR on the reads; one entry per CDR3 protein. The sample contains some 710 distinct CDR3 sequences, over 8% of which appear only once. Live CD3+CD8+TCRalphabeta+ cells were sorted into four subsets by PD-1 and/or TIGIT. The sequencing used CD8+ T cells from PBMCs, collected at baseline or after one month of anti-PD-1 therapy (not recorded which). These receptor sequences come from a human donor with melanoma.

In its sample, this clonotype was seen a few times. This chain joins TRBV24-1 and TRBJ2-2; D tentatively reads TRBD1 or TRBD2 (5 bases each). Germline lookup yields CDR1 KGHDR and CDR2 SFDVKD. This CDR3 has 15 residues. V lost 0 bases and J 1 base, leaving 5 bases between the germline ends. Here the CDR3 reads CATSDLGGNTGELFF. The CDR3 DNA reads as TGTGCCACCAGTGATTTGGGGGGGAACACCGGGGAGCTGTTTTTT.

The sample holds a few counts of this clonotype. The chain uses TRBV7-3 and TRBJ2-1, with D maybe TRBD1 (6 bases). The CDR3 runs 15 residues. Germline V lookup: CDR1 SGHTA, CDR2 FQGTGA. Trimming took 5 bases from V and 3 from J, leaving 14 bases between them. The CDR3 DNA is TGTGCCAGCAGCCCCCACCGACAGGACTACAATGAGCAGTTCTTC. Encoded protein: CASSPHRQDYNEQFF.